The rows below give T cell receptor beta chains drawn from one sample of a study of T cells after yellow fever vaccination. MiXCR, run by TCRdb on the 5' RACE reads, gives a single entry per CDR3 protein. This sample has nearly 350,000 distinct CDR3 sequences, with approximately 8% found just once. Material: PBMCs, obtained roughly 45 days after the first yellow fever vaccination. The source is a man younger than 35 who received the YFV17D yellow fever vaccine. Each CDR3 is given with its conserved first and last residue. The order of the fields is V gene, J gene, clone size, D gene, CDR3 DNA, CDR3 protein. The D gene is left open where the match is weak. A clone size is listed for some rows: how often the clone was seen (once, few, many), or a class if it is expanded.

>TRBV7-2|TRBJ2-3|few|TRBD2
TGTGCCAGCAGCATTGGGACTAGCGGGCGCACAGATACGCAGTATTTT
CASSIGTSGRTDTQYF
>TRBV6-5|TRBJ2-3|-|-
TGTGCCAGCAGTTGGTCGACAGCGGATACGCAGTATTTT
CASSWSTADTQYF
>TRBV5-1|TRBJ1-4|-|TRBD1
TGCGCCAGCAGCTTGGGACAGGGGCTGTCTGAAAAACTGTTTTTT
CASSLGQGLSEKLFF
>TRBV10-3|TRBJ2-2|few|-
TGTGCCACGAGGGGGGGCAAGCTGTTTTTT
CATRGGKLFF
>TRBV6-5|TRBJ1-2|-|TRBD1
TGTGCCAGCAGTTACTCGGACAGGCCCCCCTATGGCTACACCTTC
CASSYSDRPPYGYTF
>TRBV7-9|TRBJ1-3|-|-
TGTGCCAGCAGCCTCAACACGTCTGGAAACACCATATATTTT
CASSLNTSGNTIYF
>TRBV19|TRBJ1-2|-|-
TGTGCCAGTAGTATAATAACACCGGAGAGCTACACCTTC
CASSIITPESYTF
>TRBV12-3/TRBV12-4|TRBJ2-3|-|TRBD2
TGTGCCAGCAGTTTGGGAGCGGGGACCGCCACAGATACGCAGTATTTT
CASSLGAGTATDTQYF
>TRBV5-1|TRBJ1-2|many|-
TGCGCCAGCAGCTTGGCCGGGGATGGCTACACCTTC
CASSLAGDGYTF
>TRBV12-3/TRBV12-4|TRBJ1-1|-|TRBD1
TGTGCCAGCAGGACGACAGGGGGAGAAGCTTTCTTT
CASRTTGGEAFF
>TRBV5-1|TRBJ1-5|-|-
TGCGCCAGCAGCTCGGACCCCTTTTCGACCAGGCCCCAGCATTTT
CASSSDPFSTRPQHF
>TRBV5-6|TRBJ2-7|few|TRBD2
TGTGCCAGCAGCCCAAGACTAGCGGGGTCCGAGCAGTACTTC
CASSPRLAGSEQYF
>TRBV5-1|TRBJ2-7|-|TRBD1
TGCGCCAGCAGCGGACAGGGAGCTTCGGATGAGCAGTACTTC
CASSGQGASDEQYF
>TRBV9|TRBJ2-3|-|-
TGTGCCAGCAGCTACGCTCACACAGATACGCAGTATTTT
CASSYAHTDTQYF
>TRBV3-1|TRBJ2-2|-|-
TGTGCCAGCAGCCAAACCCAAACGACTAACACCGGGGAGCTGTTTTTT
CASSQTQTTNTGELFF